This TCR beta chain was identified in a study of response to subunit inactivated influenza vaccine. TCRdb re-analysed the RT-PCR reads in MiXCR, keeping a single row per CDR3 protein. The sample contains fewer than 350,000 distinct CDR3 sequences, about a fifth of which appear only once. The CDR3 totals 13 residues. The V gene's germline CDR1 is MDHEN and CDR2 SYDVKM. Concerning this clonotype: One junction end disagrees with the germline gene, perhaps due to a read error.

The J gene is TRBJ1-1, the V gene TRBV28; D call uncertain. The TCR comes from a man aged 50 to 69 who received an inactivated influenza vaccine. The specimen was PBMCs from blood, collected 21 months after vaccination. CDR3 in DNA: TGTGCCAGCAGTTTAAGTGGGAACCCTGAAGCTTTCTTT. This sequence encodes CASSLSGNPEAFF.